Listed here are 22 T cell receptor beta chains from one sample, sequenced in a study of T cell changes during pregnancy in multiple sclerosis. Libraries were prepared by immunoSEQ multiplex PCR; TCRdb keeps only in-frame clonotypes and omits some of them. The sample holds about 44,000 clones; roughly nine tenths are singletons and the top ten take around 0.6%. Sequenced material: CD4+ T cells from peripheral blood mononuclear cells, taken in the first trimester of pregnancy. All receptors come from a female donor with multiple sclerosis, enrolled in a pregnancy study.

The gene calls are TRBV6-1 and TRBJ2-1; the D is unclear. Germline lookup yields CDR1 MNHNS and CDR2 SASEGT. CDR3 length equals 13 residues. V lost 7 bases to trimming and J lost 5 bases, with 12 bases between them. CDR3 loop: CASISTQNNEQFF. In DNA form, the CDR3 reads TGTGCCAGCATATCTACCCAAAACAATGAGCAGTTCTTC.

This chain uses TRBV7-8 with TRBJ2-1; 7 bases map to TRBD2. Germline CDR1 and CDR2: SGHVS and FQNEAQ. The CDR3 is 14 amino acids. With 5 bases clipped from V and 8 bases from J, the junction kept 9 bases outside the gene matches. DNA for the CDR3: TGTGCCAGCAGCCCCCGGACTAGTTTCTATGAGCAGTTCTTC. Translation: CASSPRTSFYEQFF.

This rearrangement joins TRBV6-5 to TRBJ1-4, with D uncertain. Per germline, CDR1 MNHEY and CDR2 SVGAGI. V was shortened by 0 bases and J by 6 bases, with 11 bases between the two germline ends. This CDR3 is built from 15 residues. The CDR3 coding sequence is TGTGCCAGCAGTTACTCGACTCGTAAGCATGAAAAACTGTTTTTT. This sequence encodes CASSYSTRKHEKLFF.

J is TRBJ2-1 and V is TRBV15; D ambiguous. This CDR3 spans 12 amino acids. The germline V and J ends were trimmed by 0 bases and 8 bases, with 5 bases remaining between them. Germline-derived CDR1 and CDR2 are LNHNV and YYDKDF (reference sequence). The CDR3 protein is CATSRDFDEQFF. The CDR3 DNA follows: TGTGCCACCAGCAGAGATTTCGATGAGCAGTTCTTC.

The J gene is TRBJ1-2, the V gene TRBV5-1; 7 bases map to TRBD1. Trimming removed 0 bases from V and 2 bases from J; junction bases left unmatched: 16. CDR1 and CDR2 from the germline V gene are SGHRS and YFSETQ. CDR3 length equals 19 residues. In DNA, the CDR3 is TGCGCCAGCAGCTTGGGTGGTGGCAGGGGGTCGGTAAGGAACTATGGCTACACCTTC. Protein sequence: CASSLGGGRGSVRNYGYTF. Using reference TRBV5-1 and TRBJ1-2 for the parts outside the CDR3, the full variable domain is KAGVTQTPRYLIKTRGQQVTLSCSPISGHRSVSWYQQTPGQGLQFLFEYFSETQRNKGNFPGRFSGRQFSNSRSEMNVSTLELGDSALYLCASSLGGGRGSVRNYGYTFGSGTRLTVV.

This chain uses TRBV7-9 with TRBJ2-5, with D perhaps matching TRBD2 (6 bases). The V end was cut by 3 bases, the J end by 2 bases, with 10 bases between. Germline values: CDR1 SEHNR, CDR2 FQNEAQ (reference sequence). The CDR3 loop spans 14 amino acids. The DNA for the CDR3 is TGTGCCAGCAGCTTCCCCGGGGGTCAAGAGACCCAGTACTTC. This codes for CASSFPGGQETQYF.

The J gene is TRBJ2-5, the V gene TRBV18; possible D gene TRBD2, 6 bases. This CDR3 region has 15 residues. Between the trimmed V and J ends, which lost 2 bases and 4 bases, there was a span of 14 bases. Germline CDR1 reads KGHSH; CDR2 reads LQKENI. The CDR3 loop reads CASSPRLIGGETQYF. The CDR3 DNA is TGTGCCAGCTCACCAAGGCTAATCGGGGGAGAGACCCAGTACTTC.

As DNA, the CDR3 is TGCGCCAGCAGCTTGGGTCTTGAGACCCAGTACTTC. This gives the protein CASSLGLETQYF. This chain connects TRBV5-1 to TRBJ2-5; D gene ambiguous. This CDR3 region has 12 residues. From germline, CDR1 is SGHRS and CDR2 YFSETQ. The germline V and J ends were trimmed by 0 bases and 5 bases, with 5 bases remaining between them.

The chain links TRBV4-1 to TRBJ1-3; D unresolved. The CDR3 loop spans 15 amino acids. The germline V gene encodes CDR1 MGHRA and CDR2 YSYEKL. V gave up 2 bases and J gave up 0 bases, with 8 bases separating them. The CDR3 reads CASSQRGGSGNTIYF. The CDR3 DNA follows: TGCGCCAGCAGCCAAAGAGGAGGCTCTGGAAACACCATATATTTT.

The chain couples TRBV4-2 to TRBJ2-1, with TRBD1 identical over 7 bases. The CDR3 has 16 amino acids. V shed 1 base and J 12 bases; nucleotides not matched to a gene: 15. Germline V lookup: CDR1 LGHNA, CDR2 YNFKEQ. CDR3 protein: CASSQGGGQASSGQFF. CDR3 DNA: TGTGCCAGCAGCCAAGGAGGAGGACAGGCGAGTAGTGGGCAGTTCTTC.

The chain combines TRBV5-4 with TRBJ2-7; 9 bases are a match to TRBD2. The CDR3 is made up of 16 amino acids. The germline V gene encodes CDR1 SGHNT and CDR2 YYREEE (reference sequence). J was trimmed by 0 bases and V by 0 bases; bases with no gene match: 4. CDR3 in DNA: TGTGCCAGCAGCTTGGGACTAGCGGCAAGCTCCTACGAGCAGTACTTC. This gives the protein CASSLGLAASSYEQYF.

This clone was seen once. Written as DNA, the CDR3 is TGTGCCAGCAGCCTCACCGGGACAGGGGGCTATGGCTACACCTTC. Translation: CASSLTGTGGYGYTF. The chain recombines TRBV7-2 with TRBJ1-2; 11 bases line up with TRBD1. This CDR3 has 15 residues. The junction had 6 bases not matched to a gene; V was cut back by 5 bases and J by 4 bases. Germline-derived CDR1 and CDR2 are SGHTA and FQGNSA.

The V gene is TRBV28, the J gene TRBJ1-5; 9 bases are shared with TRBD1. The CDR3 extends over 15 amino acids. V shed 6 bases and J 5 bases; nucleotides not matched to a gene: 8. CDR1 is MDHEN, CDR2 SYDVKM, per germline. For the CDR3, the DNA is TGTGCCAGCAGCCTCGGACAGGGGACGTATCAGCCCCAGCATTTT. Residues: CASSLGQGTYQPQHF.

V gene TRBV6-1 combines with J gene TRBJ2-5, with D uncertain. Germline lookup yields CDR1 MNHNS and CDR2 SASEGT. The V and J ends lost 0 bases and 2 bases respectively, with 10 bases between them. This CDR3 contains 15 residues. CDR3 nucleotide sequence: TGTGCCAGCAGTGAAGCGAGAACCTCTCAAGAGACCCAGTACTTC. Protein product: CASSEARTSQETQYF.

The rearrangement uses TRBV5-1 and TRBJ1-5; 8 nucleotides agree with TRBD1. The CDR3 totals 15 residues. The J segment lost 7 bases and the V segment lost 5 bases, leaving 11 bases of the junction unmatched. Germline assignment: CDR1 SGHRS and CDR2 YFSETQ. The CDR3 DNA follows: TGCGCCAGCAGACCTGGCGGACAGGGTAACCAGCCCCAGCATTTT. Its translation is CASRPGGQGNQPQHF. The full variable domain, in which reference TRBV5-1 and TRBJ1-5 provide the parts outside the CDR3, is KAGVTQTPRYLIKTRGQQVTLSCSPISGHRSVSWYQQTPGQGLQFLFEYFSETQRNKGNFPGRFSGRQFSNSRSEMNVSTLELGDSALYLCASRPGGQGNQPQHFGDGTRLSIL.

The J gene is TRBJ2-2, the V gene TRBV5-4; 11 bases align to TRBD2. Germline V lookup: CDR1 SGHNT, CDR2 YYREEE (reference sequence). The length of the CDR3 is 16 residues. V trimming: 3 bases; J trimming: 6 bases; junction bases outside the gene matches: 7. The CDR3 bases are TGTGCCAGCAGCTCGGGTCTAGCGGGAGGATCCGGGGAGCTGTTTTTT. Translating it yields CASSSGLAGGSGELFF.

The gene calls are TRBV28 and TRBJ2-7; D unclear. Germline assignment: CDR1 MDHEN and CDR2 SYDVKM. CDR3 size: 12 residues. V shed 6 bases and J shed 5 bases, with 11 bases lying between them. The CDR3 region is CASSRARNEQYF. CDR3 nucleotides: TGTGCCAGCAGCCGCGCCAGGAACGAGCAGTACTTC.

The V and J genes are TRBV5-1 and TRBJ2-7, with TRBD1 matching 8 bases. Per germline, CDR1 SGHRS and CDR2 YFSETQ. The CDR3 extends over 15 amino acids. Germline trimming cut 1 base from V and 0 bases from J; bases unmatched to any gene: 3. This CDR3 reads CASSLSDRASYEQYF. In DNA form, the CDR3 reads TGCGCCAGCAGCTTGTCGGACAGGGCCTCCTACGAGCAGTACTTC. Variable domain in full (rest from reference TRBV5-1 and TRBJ2-7): KAGVTQTPRYLIKTRGQQVTLSCSPISGHRSVSWYQQTPGQGLQFLFEYFSETQRNKGNFPGRFSGRQFSNSRSEMNVSTLELGDSALYLCASSLSDRASYEQYFGPGTRLTVT.

In nucleotides, the CDR3 is TGTGCCAGCAGTCCCACGACTAGCTTCTCGGGTTTGGAGCAGTACTTC. It yields the protein CASSPTTSFSGLEQYF. The chain has TRBV27 and TRBJ2-7; 7 nucleotides match TRBD2. Germline V gene data show CDR1 as MNHEY and CDR2 as SMNVEV (reference sequence). CDR3 length equals 16 residues. Losses at the gene ends were 5 bases for V and 7 bases for J; bases not matched to a gene: 17.

The genes are TRBV2 and TRBJ1-5, with 7 bases identical to TRBD1. From germline, CDR1 is SNHLY and CDR2 FYNNEI. J gave up 6 bases and V 3 bases, and 2 bases lay outside the gene matches. This CDR3 contains 13 residues. The chain's CDR3 is CASSDQGGQPQHF. CDR3 DNA: TGTGCCAGCAGTGACCAGGGGGGTCAGCCCCAGCATTTT.

This rearrangement joins TRBV11-2 to TRBJ1-1, with 7 bases matching TRBD1. This CDR3 is 12 amino acids long. Germline V gene lookup returns CDR1 SGHAT and CDR2 FQNNGV. The junction had 4 bases not matched to a gene; V was cut back by 8 bases and J by 4 bases. CDR3 protein: CASEAGGTEAFF. In nucleotides, the CDR3 is TGTGCCAGCGAAGCAGGGGGCACTGAAGCTTTCTTT.

The gene calls are TRBV19 and TRBJ2-3; D not certain. Per germline, CDR1 LNHDA and CDR2 SQIVND (reference sequence). The CDR3 has 14 residues. V lost 7 bases to trimming and J lost 2 bases, with 13 bases between them. The CDR3 region has the DNA TGTGCCAGTACGAGAGGTAGCAACACAGATACGCAGTATTTT. Amino acids: CASTRGSNTDTQYF.